The rows below give T cell receptor beta chains drawn from one sample of a study of CD8 T cells in ankylosing spondylitis. From the 5' RACE reads, TCRdb called clonotypes with MiXCR, one entry per CDR3 protein. The table shows fewer than 650,000 distinct CDR3 sequences, with roughly 13% occurring only once. The source material was blood, either unsorted or a sorted T cell fraction (not recorded which). The receptors stem from a male donor with ankylosing spondylitis. Each CDR3 is given with its conserved first and last residue. Each record gives: J gene, V gene, clone size, D gene, CDR3 DNA, CDR3 protein. D genes are given only for firm matches. Size tells how often a clone was seen (once, few, many) or the class of an expanded clone, and some rows leave it out.

>TRBJ2-2|TRBV6-6|few|TRBD1
TGTGCCAGCAGTCAGGGGGCCTACCCGTTTTCGGTGTTT
CASSQGAYPFSVF
>TRBJ2-2|TRBV5-5|few|TRBD1
TGTGCCAGCAGCTTGGCCGAAAGGGACAGGAGATACACCGGGGAGCTGTTTTTT
CASSLAERDRRYTGELFF
>TRBJ1-2|TRBV18|NA|NA
TGTGCCAGCTCTTCGGACGTGAGCTATGGCTACACCTTC
CASSSDVSYGYTF
>TRBJ2-3|TRBV7-9|few|NA
TGTGCCAGCAGCCATAAAGGGGGAGATACGCAGTATTTT
CASSHKGGDTQYF
>TRBJ2-1|TRBV14|few|TRBD2
TGTGCCAGCAGCCAAGACTACCGGACTAGGCGCAATGAGCAGTTCTTC
CASSQDYRTRRNEQFF
>TRBJ1-2|TRBV29-1|few|NA
TGCAGCGTTTGGGAGGGGAGGAACTATGGCTACACCTTC
CSVWEGRNYGYTF
>TRBJ2-1|TRBV5-1|many|NA
TGCGCCAGCAGCGGCGGTAGGGGTTCCTACAATGAGCAGTTCTTC
CASSGGRGSYNEQFF
>TRBJ2-1|TRBV11-1|few|TRBD2
TGTGCCAGCAGCTTCCGGACTAGCGGGGGGTTTGAGGAGCAGTTCTTC
CASSFRTSGGFEEQFF
>TRBJ2-5|TRBV15|NA|TRBD2
TGTGCCACCAGCAGAGGCCAGAGCGGGAGTGGAGAGACCCAGTACTTC
CATSRGQSGSGETQYF
>TRBJ2-5|TRBV2|NA|NA
TGTGCCAGCCCCGCTAGTACACTGCGGGAGACCCAGTACTTC
CASPASTLRETQYF
>TRBJ2-1|TRBV7-2|few|NA
TGTGCCAGCAGCTTACTCGGCCTCCTCTACAATGAGCAGTTCTTC
CASSLLGLLYNEQFF
>TRBJ2-2|TRBV5-1|NA|TRBD2
TGCGCCAGCAGCTTGGGATTAGCGGGAGATCTTTCCGGGGAGCTGTTTTTT
CASSLGLAGDLSGELFF
>TRBJ2-3|TRBV20-1|NA|TRBD2
TGCAGTGCTTTTAGCGGGAACGCAGATACGCAGTATTTT
CSAFSGNADTQYF
>TRBJ2-1|TRBV7-9|NA|TRBD2
TGTGCCAGCAGCTCACTAGCGGGAGACCACAATGAGCAGTTCTTC
CASSSLAGDHNEQFF
>TRBJ2-2|TRBV6-4|NA|TRBD1
TGTGCCAGCAGTCCCCGAGGGACAGGGGCCGGGGAGCTGTTTTTT
CASSPRGTGAGELFF
>TRBJ2-7|TRBV4-1|NA|TRBD2
TGCGCCAGCAGCCTAAGGGAGGGCCGGGCCTACGAGCAGTACTTC
CASSLREGRAYEQYF
>TRBJ2-3|TRBV3-1|NA|NA
TGTGCCAGTTCCTTTCTAGCTGTTGTCTCAGATACGCAGTATTTT
CASSFLAVVSDTQYF
>TRBJ2-7|TRBV20-1|few|NA
TGCAGTGCCCGTGGGGCACTAGCCCAGGAGCAGTACTTC
CSARGALAQEQYF
>TRBJ1-1|TRBV5-1|NA|TRBD1
TGCGCCAGCAGCATAAATCAGGGGGCGAACACTGAAGCTTTCTTT
CASSINQGANTEAFF
>TRBJ2-3|TRBV7-2|NA|TRBD2
TGTGCCAGCAGCCCCGGGACTAGTTACTATTTT
CASSPGTSYYF
>TRBJ2-3|TRBV5-1|few|NA
TGCGCCAGCAGTCAGGACGGAAAAAGCACAGATACGCAGTATTTT
CASSQDGKSTDTQYF
>TRBJ1-5|TRBV2|NA|NA
TGTGCCAGCAGCCCGACCCAATTGACGGGTCAGCCCCAGCATTTT
CASSPTQLTGQPQHF
>TRBJ2-5|TRBV14|NA|NA
TGTGCCAGCAGCTTCGAGGTACAAGAGACCCAGTACTTC
CASSFEVQETQYF
>TRBJ2-5|TRBV10-3|NA|TRBD2
TGTGCCGTGGGACTAGCGGGGCAAGAGACCCAGTACTTC
CAVGLAGQETQYF
>TRBJ1-1|TRBV12-3/TRBV12-4|many|NA
TGCGCCAGCACCCACAACTACGGGAACACTGAAGCTTTCTTT
CASTHNYGNTEAFF
>TRBJ2-3|TRBV11-2|many|NA
TGTGCCAGCAGCTTAGATCGGCAGGCCCCGGCGCAGTATTTT
CASSLDRQAPAQYF
>TRBJ2-2|TRBV21-1|NA|NA
TGTGCCAGCAGCCCAAAGGGCCGGGGGCAATTAACCGGGGAGCTGTTTTTT
CASSPKGRGQLTGELFF
>TRBJ2-3|TRBV11-2|few|TRBD2
TGTGCCAGCAGCCTCTTTAGGACTAGCGGCTCAAGCACAGATACGCAGTATTTT
CASSLFRTSGSSTDTQYF
>TRBJ2-1|TRBV5-1|few|TRBD2
TGCGCCAGCAGCTGGACCGGGACTAGCGGGACGAGGGAGCAGTTCTTC
CASSWTGTSGTREQFF
>TRBJ2-7|TRBV14|NA|NA
TGTGCCAGCAGCGACGGACAGATCGAGGGCGAGCAGTACTTC
CASSDGQIEGEQYF
>TRBJ2-1|TRBV7-8|many|NA
TGTGCCAGTGAAGGGGTTAACTACAATGAGCAGTTCTTC
CASEGVNYNEQFF
>TRBJ1-5|TRBV4-1|many|NA
TGTGCCAGCAGCCAAGAAAGAGATCAGCCCCAGCATTTT
CASSQERDQPQHF
>TRBJ1-3|TRBV27|few|NA
TGTGCCAGCAGTTTACGGCGGGCGGGAAACACCATATATTTT
CASSLRRAGNTIYF
>TRBJ2-3|TRBV20-1|NA|NA
TGCAGTGCTAGAGAAGGGTCCGGCACAGATACGCAGTATTTT
CSAREGSGTDTQYF
>TRBJ1-5|TRBV20-1|NA|NA
TGCAGTGCTAGGCAGGGGATTATCTATAGCAATCAGCCCCAGCATTTT
CSARQGIIYSNQPQHF
>TRBJ2-3|TRBV5-1|NA|TRBD2
TGCGCCAGCAGCTTGTTGGGGGGACTAGCGGATACTAAAGATACGCAGTATTTT
CASSLLGGLADTKDTQYF
>TRBJ2-7|TRBV12-3/TRBV12-4|many|TRBD1
TGTGCCAGCAGTGCCGGGACAGGGGACGAGCAGTACTTC
CASSAGTGDEQYF
>TRBJ1-5|TRBV5-1|few|TRBD1
TGCGCCAGCAGCCCGACAGGGGGCGGCAATCAGCCCCAGCATTTT
CASSPTGGGNQPQHF
>TRBJ2-3|TRBV7-2|NA|TRBD2
TGTGCCAGCAGCCATCTAGCGGGAGCTGTTGATACGCAGTATTTT
CASSHLAGAVDTQYF
>TRBJ1-2|TRBV30|NA|NA
TGTGCCTGGAAAACAGGGATCTATGGCTACACCTTC
CAWKTGIYGYTF
>TRBJ2-1|TRBV5-1|many|TRBD2
TGCGCCAGCAGCTCCGGACTAGCTTACAATGAGCAGTTCTTC
CASSSGLAYNEQFF
>TRBJ1-6|TRBV5-1|few|NA
TGCGCCAGCAGCTTCTGGGACCGGGGTTCACCCCTCCACTTT
CASSFWDRGSPLHF
>TRBJ2-1|TRBV9|few|NA
TGTGCCAGCAGCGTAAACGGGAAATCCTACAATGAGCAGTTCTTC
CASSVNGKSYNEQFF
>TRBJ1-1|TRBV29-1|NA|NA
TGCAGCGTTGAAGAGAGGGGAGGCCTAAAAGCTTTCTTT
CSVEERGGLKAFF
>TRBJ2-3|TRBV2|few|TRBD2
TGTGCCAGCAGAGTACTAGCGGGAGGTGTCACAGATACGCAGTATTTT
CASRVLAGGVTDTQYF
>TRBJ2-5|TRBV29-1|NA|NA
TGCAGCGTTGACGGCGGGACCGACTTGAAGCAAGAGACCCAGTACTTC
CSVDGGTDLKQETQYF
>TRBJ2-1|TRBV5-1|few|NA
TGCGCCAGCAGGGGACCGTTAACTACAGATGAGCAGTTCTTC
CASRGPLTTDEQFF
>TRBJ1-2|TRBV2|many|TRBD1
TGTGCCAGCCGGGACAGGGAAAACTATGGCTACACCTTC
CASRDRENYGYTF
>TRBJ2-3|TRBV3-1|few|NA
TGTGCCAGCAGCCAAGCCGGCGTCACAGATACGCAGTATTTT
CASSQAGVTDTQYF
>TRBJ1-4|TRBV5-1|few|NA
TGCGCCAGCAGCTTGGTAGCAAGTGGTAATGAAAAACTGTTTTTT
CASSLVASGNEKLFF
>TRBJ2-3|TRBV10-3|few|NA
TGTGCCACCGCGGACTCCTCTAGCACAGATACGCAGTATTTT
CATADSSSTDTQYF